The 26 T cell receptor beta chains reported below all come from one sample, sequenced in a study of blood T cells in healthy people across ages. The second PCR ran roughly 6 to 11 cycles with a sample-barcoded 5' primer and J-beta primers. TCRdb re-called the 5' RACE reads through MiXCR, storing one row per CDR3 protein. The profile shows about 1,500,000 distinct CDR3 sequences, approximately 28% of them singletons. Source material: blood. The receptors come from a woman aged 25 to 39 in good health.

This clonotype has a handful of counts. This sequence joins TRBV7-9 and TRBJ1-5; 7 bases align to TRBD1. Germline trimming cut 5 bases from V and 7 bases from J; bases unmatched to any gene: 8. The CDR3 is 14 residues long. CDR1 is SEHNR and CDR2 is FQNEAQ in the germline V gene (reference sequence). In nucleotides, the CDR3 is TGTGCCAGCAGCGAGACAGGGTTCGACCAGCCCCAGCATTTT. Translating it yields CASSETGFDQPQHF.

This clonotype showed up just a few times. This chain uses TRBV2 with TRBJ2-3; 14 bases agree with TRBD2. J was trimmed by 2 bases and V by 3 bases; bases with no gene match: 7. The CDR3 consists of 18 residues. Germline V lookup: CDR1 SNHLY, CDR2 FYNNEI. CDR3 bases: TGTGCCAGCAGTGACCCCGGGACTAGCGGGAGTGTCACAGATACGCAGTATTTT. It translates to CASSDPGTSGSVTDTQYF.

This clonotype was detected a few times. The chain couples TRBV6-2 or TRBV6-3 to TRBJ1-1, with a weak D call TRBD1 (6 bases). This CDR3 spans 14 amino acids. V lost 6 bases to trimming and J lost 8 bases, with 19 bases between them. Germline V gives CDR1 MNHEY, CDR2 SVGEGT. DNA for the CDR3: TGTGCCAGCAGCAGGAACCGGGACACCCAAGAAGCTTTCTTT. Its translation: CASSRNRDTQEAFF.

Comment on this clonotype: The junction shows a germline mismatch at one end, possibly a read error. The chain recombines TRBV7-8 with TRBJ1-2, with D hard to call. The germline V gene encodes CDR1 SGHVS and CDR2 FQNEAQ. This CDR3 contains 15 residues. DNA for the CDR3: TGTGCCAGCAGCCTTGGACGGTTAGCTAACTATGACTACACCTTC. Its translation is CASSLGRLANYDYTF. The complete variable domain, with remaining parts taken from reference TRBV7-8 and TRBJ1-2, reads GAGVSQSPRYKVAKRGQDVALRCDPISGHVSLFWYQQALGQGPEFLTYFQNEAQLDKSGLPSDRFFAERPEGSVSTLKIQRTQQEDSAVYLCASSLGRLANYDYTFGSGTRLTVV.

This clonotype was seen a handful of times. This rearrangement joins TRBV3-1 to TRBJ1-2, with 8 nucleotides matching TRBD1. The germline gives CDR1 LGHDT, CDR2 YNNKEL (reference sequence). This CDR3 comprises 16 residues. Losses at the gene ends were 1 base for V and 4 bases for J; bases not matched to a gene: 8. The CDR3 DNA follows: TGTGCCAGCAGCCAAGGCCACGGACAGGGCACCTATGGCTACACCTTC. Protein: CASSQGHGQGTYGYTF.

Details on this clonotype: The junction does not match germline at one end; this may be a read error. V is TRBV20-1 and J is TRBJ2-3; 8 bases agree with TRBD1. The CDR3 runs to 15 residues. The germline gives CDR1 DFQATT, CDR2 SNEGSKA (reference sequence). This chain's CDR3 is CSARSDRGSTDTRYF. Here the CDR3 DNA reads TGCAGTGCTAGATCTGACAGGGGTAGCACAGATACGCGGTATTTT.

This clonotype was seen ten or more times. CDR3 residues: CASGPRTGSHEQFF. DNA of the CDR3: TGTGCTAGTGGTCCCCGGACAGGGTCCCATGAGCAGTTCTTC. The chain links TRBV12-5 to TRBJ2-1; 8 positions match TRBD1. The junction had 8 bases not matched to a gene; V was cut back by 5 bases and J by 8 bases. CDR1 and CDR2 from the germline V gene are LGHNT and FRNRAP. This CDR3 is built from 14 residues.

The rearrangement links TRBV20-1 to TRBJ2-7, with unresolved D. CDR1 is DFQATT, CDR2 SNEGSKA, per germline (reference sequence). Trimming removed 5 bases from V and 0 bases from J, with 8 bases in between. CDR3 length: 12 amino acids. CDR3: CSAPDNSYEQYF. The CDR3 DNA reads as TGCAGTGCTCCTGACAACTCCTACGAGCAGTACTTC.

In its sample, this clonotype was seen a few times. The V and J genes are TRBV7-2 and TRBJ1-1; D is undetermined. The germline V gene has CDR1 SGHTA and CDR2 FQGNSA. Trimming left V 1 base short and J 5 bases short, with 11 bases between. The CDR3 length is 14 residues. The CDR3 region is CASSLVSGFTEAFF. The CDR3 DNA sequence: TGTGCCAGCAGCTTAGTATCCGGGTTTACTGAAGCTTTCTTT.

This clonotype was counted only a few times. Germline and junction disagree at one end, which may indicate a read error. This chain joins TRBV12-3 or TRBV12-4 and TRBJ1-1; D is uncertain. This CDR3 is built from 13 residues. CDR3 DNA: TGTGCCAACAGTTCCGGTGGTATTACTGAAGCTTTCTTT. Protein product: CANSSGGITEAFF.

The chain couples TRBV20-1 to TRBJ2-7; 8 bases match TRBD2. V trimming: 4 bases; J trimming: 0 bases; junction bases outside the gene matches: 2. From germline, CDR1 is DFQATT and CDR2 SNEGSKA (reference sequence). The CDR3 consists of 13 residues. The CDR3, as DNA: TGCAGTGCTAAGGGGACTAGCTCCTACGAGCAGTACTTC. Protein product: CSAKGTSSYEQYF.

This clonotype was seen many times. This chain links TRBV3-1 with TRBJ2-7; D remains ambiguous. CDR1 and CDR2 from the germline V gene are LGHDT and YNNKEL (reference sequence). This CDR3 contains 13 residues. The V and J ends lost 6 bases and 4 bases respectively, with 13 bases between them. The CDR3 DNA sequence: TGTGCCAGCAGTTTAGCAGGCTTTTACGAGCAGTACTTC. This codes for CASSLAGFYEQYF.

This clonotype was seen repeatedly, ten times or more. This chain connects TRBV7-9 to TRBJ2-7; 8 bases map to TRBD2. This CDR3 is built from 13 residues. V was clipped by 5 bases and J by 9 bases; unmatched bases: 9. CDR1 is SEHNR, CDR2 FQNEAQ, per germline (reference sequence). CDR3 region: CASSAAGGKGQYF. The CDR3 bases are TGTGCCAGCAGCGCCGCGGGGGGTAAAGGGCAGTACTTC.

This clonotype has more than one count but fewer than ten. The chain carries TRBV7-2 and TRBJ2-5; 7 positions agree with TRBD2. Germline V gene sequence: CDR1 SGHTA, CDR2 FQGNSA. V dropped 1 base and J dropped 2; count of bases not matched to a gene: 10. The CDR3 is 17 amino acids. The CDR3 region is CASSLEGRGSGQETQYF. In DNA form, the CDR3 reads TGTGCCAGCAGCTTAGAAGGGCGGGGGTCGGGACAAGAGACCCAGTACTTC.

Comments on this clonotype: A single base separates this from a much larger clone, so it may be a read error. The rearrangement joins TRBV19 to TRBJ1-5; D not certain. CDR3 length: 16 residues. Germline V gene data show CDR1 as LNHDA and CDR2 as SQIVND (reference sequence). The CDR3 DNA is TGTGCCAGTAGTACCCCCTTAAGGCGGAGCAATCAGCACCAGCATTTT. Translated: CASSTPLRRSNQHQHF.

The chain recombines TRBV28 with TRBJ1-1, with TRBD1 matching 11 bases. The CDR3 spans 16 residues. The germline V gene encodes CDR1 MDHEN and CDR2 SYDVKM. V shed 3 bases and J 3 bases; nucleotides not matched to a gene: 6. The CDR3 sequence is CASSLRTGGIHTEAFF. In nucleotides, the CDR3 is TGTGCCAGCAGTTTGAGGACAGGGGGCATTCACACTGAAGCTTTCTTT.

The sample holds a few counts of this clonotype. CDR3 loop: CASGLISAGSGNTIYF. CDR3 nucleotide sequence: TGTGCCAGCGGGCTTATTTCGGCGGGCTCTGGAAACACCATATATTTT. V usage is TRBV6-5 and J usage is TRBJ1-3; the D is unclear. Looked up from germline, CDR1 is MNHEY and CDR2 is SVGAGI. The CDR3 is made up of 16 amino acids. V dropped 8 bases and J dropped 0 bases, with 17 bases sitting between them.

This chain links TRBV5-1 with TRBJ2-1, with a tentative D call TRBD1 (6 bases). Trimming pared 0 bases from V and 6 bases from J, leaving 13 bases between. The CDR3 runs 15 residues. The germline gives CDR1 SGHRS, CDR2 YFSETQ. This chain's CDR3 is CASSLGSGAGNEQFF. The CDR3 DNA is TGCGCCAGCAGCTTGGGGTCAGGGGCTGGCAATGAGCAGTTCTTC.

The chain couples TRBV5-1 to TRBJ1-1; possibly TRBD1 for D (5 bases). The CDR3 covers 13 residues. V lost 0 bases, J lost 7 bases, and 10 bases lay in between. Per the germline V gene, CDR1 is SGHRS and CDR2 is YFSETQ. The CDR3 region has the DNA TGCGCCAGCAGCTTGGCCGGGGCAGGTGAAGCTTTCTTT. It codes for CASSLAGAGEAFF. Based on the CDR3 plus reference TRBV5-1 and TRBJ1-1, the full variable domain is KAGVTQTPRYLIKTRGQQVTLSCSPISGHRSVSWYQQTPGQGLQFLFEYFSETQRNKGNFPGRFSGRQFSNSRSEMNVSTLELGDSALYLCASSLAGAGEAFFGQGTRLTVV.

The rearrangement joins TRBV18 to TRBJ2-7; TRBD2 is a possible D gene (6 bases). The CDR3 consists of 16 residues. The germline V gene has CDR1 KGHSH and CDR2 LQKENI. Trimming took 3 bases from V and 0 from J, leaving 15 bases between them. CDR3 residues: CASSPLGREVSYEQYF. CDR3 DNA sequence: TGTGCCAGCTCACCGCTGGGCAGGGAGGTCTCCTACGAGCAGTACTTC.

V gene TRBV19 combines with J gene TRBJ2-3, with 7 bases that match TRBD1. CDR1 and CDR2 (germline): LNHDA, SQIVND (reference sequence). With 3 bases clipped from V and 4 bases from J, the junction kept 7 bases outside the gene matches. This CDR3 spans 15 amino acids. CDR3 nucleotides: TGTGCCAGTAGTATTTCGACAGGGAGACCAGATACGCAGTATTTT. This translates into CASSISTGRPDTQYF.

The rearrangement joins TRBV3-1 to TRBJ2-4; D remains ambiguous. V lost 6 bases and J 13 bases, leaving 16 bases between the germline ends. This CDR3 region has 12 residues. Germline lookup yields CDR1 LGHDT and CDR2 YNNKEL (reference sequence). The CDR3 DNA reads TGTGCCAGCAGACTTGGACGTGGTGAGCAGTACTTC. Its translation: CASRLGRGEQYF.

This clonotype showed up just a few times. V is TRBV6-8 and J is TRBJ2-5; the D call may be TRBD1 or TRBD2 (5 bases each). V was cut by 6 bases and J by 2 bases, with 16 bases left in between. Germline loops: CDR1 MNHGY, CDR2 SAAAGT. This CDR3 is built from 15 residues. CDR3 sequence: CASRKHRTVQETQYF. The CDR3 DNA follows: TGTGCCAGCAGGAAGCACAGGACTGTTCAAGAGACCCAGTACTTC.

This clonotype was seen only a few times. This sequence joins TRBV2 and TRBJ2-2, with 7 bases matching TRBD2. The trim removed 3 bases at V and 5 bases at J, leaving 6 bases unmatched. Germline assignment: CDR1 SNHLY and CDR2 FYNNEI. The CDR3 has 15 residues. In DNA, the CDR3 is TGTGCCAGCAGTGAGAATGCGGGAGCAACCGGGGAGCTGTTTTTT. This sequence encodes CASSENAGATGELFF.

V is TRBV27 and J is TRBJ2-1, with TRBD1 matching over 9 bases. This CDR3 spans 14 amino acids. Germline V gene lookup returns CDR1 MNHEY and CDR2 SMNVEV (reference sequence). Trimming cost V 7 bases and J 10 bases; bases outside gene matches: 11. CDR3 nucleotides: TGTGCCAGCACGTCGGGACAGGGAACAGAGGAGCAGTTCTTC. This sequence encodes CASTSGQGTEEQFF.

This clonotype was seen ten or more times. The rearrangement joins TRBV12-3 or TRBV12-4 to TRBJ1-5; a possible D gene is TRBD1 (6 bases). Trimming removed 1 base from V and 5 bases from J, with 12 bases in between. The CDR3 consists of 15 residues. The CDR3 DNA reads TGTGCCAGCAGTTTAGGCTGGGGGGCCTATCAGCCCCAGCATTTT. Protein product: CASSLGWGAYQPQHF.